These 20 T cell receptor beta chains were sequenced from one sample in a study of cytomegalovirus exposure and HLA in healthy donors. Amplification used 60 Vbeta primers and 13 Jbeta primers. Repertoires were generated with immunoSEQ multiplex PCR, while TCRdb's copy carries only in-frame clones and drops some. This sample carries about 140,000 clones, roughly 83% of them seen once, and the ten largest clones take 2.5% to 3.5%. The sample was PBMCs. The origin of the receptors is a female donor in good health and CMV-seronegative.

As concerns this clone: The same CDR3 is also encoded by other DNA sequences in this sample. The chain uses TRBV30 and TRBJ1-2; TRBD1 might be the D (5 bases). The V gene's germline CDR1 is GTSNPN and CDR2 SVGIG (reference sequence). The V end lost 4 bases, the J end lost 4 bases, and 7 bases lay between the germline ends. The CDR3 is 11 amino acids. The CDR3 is CAWTGGYGYTF. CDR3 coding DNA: TGTGCCTGGACCGGGGGCTATGGCTACACCTTC. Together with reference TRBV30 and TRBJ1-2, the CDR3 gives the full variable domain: SQTIHQWPATLVQPVGSPLSLECTVEGTSNPNLYWYRQAAGRGLQLLFYSVGIGQISSEVPQNLSASRPQDRQFILSSKKLLLSDSGFYLCAWTGGYGYTFGSGTRLTVV.

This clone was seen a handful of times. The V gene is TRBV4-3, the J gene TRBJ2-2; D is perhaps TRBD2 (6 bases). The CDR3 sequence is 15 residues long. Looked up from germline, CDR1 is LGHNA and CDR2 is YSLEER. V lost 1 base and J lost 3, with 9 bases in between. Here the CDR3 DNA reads TGCGCCAGCAGCCAAGGGGACTTATACACCGGGGAGCTGTTTTTT. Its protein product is CASSQGDLYTGELFF.

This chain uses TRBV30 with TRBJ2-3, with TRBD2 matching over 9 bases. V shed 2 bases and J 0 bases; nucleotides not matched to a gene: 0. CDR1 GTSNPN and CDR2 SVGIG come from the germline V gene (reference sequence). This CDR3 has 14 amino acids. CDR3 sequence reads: CAWSLAGSTDTQYF. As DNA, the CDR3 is TGTGCCTGGAGTCTAGCGGGGAGCACAGATACGCAGTATTTT.

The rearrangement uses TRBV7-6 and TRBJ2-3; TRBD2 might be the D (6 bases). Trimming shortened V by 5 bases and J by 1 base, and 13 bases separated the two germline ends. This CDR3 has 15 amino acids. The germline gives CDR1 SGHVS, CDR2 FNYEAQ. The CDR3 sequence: CASSLRGSRTDTQYF. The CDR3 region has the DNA TGTGCCAGCAGCCTCCGGGGGTCCCGCACAGATACGCAGTATTTT.

CDR3 bases: TGTGCCACCAGCAGAGACGAGGGGGTGCAAGAGACCCAGTACTTC. Its translation is CATSRDEGVQETQYF. The chain combines TRBV15 with TRBJ2-5, with a weak D call TRBD1 (6 bases). CDR1 and CDR2 (germline): LNHNV, YYDKDF (reference sequence). V was cut by 0 bases and J by 2 bases, with 10 bases left in between. CDR3 length equals 15 residues.

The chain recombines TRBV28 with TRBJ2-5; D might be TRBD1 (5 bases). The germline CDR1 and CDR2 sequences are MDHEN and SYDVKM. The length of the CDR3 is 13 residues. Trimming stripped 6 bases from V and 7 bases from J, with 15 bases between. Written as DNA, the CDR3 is TGTGCCAGCAGAGTTCAGGGTTTTGGGACCCAGTACTTC. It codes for CASRVQGFGTQYF.

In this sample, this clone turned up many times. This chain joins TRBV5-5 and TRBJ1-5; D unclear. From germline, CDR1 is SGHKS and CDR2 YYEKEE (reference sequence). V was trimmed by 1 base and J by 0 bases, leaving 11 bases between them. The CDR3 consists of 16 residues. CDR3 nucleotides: TGTGCCAGCAGCTTGAGTACACAGAGTAGCAATCAGCCCCAGCATTTT. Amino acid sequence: CASSLSTQSSNQPQHF. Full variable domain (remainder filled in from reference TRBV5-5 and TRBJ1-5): DAGVTQSPTHLIKTRGQQVTLRCSPISGHKSVSWYQQVLGQGPQFIFQYYEKEERGRGNFPDRFSARQFPNYSSELNVNALLLGDSALYLCASSLSTQSSNQPQHFGDGTRLSIL.

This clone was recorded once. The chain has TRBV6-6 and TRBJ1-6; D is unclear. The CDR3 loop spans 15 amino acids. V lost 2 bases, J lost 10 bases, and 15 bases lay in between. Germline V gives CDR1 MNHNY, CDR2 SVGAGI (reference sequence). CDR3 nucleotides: TGTGCCAGCAGTTACAAGGGAGGAGAGGGCTCACCCCTCCACTTT. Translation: CASSYKGGEGSPLHF.

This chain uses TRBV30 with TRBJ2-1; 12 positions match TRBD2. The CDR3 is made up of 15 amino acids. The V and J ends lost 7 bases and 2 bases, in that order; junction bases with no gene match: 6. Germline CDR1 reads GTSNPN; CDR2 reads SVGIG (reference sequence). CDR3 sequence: CASSTSGGTYNEQFF. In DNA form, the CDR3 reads TGTGCCTCCAGTACTAGCGGGGGGACCTACAATGAGCAGTTCTTC.

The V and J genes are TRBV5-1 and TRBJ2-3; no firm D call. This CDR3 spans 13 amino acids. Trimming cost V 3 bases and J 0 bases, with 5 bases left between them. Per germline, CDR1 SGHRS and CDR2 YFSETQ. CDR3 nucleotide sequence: TGCGCCAGCAGCTCCCCTAGCACAGATACGCAGTATTTT. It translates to CASSSPSTDTQYF.

CDR3 in amino acids: CASSPAGSNQPQHF. CDR3 nucleotides: TGTGCCAGCTCACCCGCGGGGAGCAATCAGCCCCAGCATTTT. The chain recombines TRBV18 with TRBJ1-5; no clear D. The CDR3 spans 14 residues. The V gene's germline CDR1 is KGHSH and CDR2 LQKENI. Trimming took 3 bases from V and 1 from J, leaving 7 bases between them.

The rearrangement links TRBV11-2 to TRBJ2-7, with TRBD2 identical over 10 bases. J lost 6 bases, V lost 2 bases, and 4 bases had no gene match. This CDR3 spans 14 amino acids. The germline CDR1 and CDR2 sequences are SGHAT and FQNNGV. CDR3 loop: CASSLLAGALEQYF. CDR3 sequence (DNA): TGTGCCAGCAGCTTACTAGCGGGAGCCCTCGAGCAGTACTTC.

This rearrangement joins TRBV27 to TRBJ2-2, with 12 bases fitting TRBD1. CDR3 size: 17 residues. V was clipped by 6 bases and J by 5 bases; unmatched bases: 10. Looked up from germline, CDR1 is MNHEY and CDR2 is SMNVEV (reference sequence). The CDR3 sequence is CASSPRPGQGATGELFF. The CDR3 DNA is TGTGCCAGCAGCCCTAGACCGGGACAGGGGGCAACCGGGGAGCTGTTTTTT.

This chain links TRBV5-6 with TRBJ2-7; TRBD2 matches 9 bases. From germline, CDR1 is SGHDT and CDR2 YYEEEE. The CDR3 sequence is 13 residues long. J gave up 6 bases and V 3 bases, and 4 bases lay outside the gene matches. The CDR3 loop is CASSSAGGSEQYF. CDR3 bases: TGTGCCAGCAGCTCAGCGGGGGGCTCCGAGCAGTACTTC.

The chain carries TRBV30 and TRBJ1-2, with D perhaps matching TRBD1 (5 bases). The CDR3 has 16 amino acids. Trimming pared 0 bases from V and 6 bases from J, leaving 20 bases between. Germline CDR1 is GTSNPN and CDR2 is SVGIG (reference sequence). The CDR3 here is CAWSVLTPGKKDGYTF. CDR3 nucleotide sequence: TGTGCCTGGAGTGTACTCACCCCAGGGAAGAAGGATGGCTACACCTTC.

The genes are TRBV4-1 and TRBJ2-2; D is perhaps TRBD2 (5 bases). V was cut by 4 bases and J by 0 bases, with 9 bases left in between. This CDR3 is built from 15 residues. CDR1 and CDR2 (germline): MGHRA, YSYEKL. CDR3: CASSLRAANTGELFF. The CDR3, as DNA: TGCGCCAGCAGCCTGAGGGCCGCGAACACCGGGGAGCTGTTTTTT.

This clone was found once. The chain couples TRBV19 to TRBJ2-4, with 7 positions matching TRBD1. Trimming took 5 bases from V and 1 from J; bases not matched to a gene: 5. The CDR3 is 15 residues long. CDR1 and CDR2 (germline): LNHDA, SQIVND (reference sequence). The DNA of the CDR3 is TGTGCCAGTAGTCTGCAGGGGGAGGCCAAAAACATTCAGTACTTC. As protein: CASSLQGEAKNIQYF.

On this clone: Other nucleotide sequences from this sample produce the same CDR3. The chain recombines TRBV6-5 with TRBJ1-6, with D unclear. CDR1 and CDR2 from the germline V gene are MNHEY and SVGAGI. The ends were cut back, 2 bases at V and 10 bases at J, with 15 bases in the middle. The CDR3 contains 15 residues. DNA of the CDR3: TGTGCCAGCAGTTACCCTAGCTCGGGGAACTCACCCCTCCACTTT. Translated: CASSYPSSGNSPLHF.

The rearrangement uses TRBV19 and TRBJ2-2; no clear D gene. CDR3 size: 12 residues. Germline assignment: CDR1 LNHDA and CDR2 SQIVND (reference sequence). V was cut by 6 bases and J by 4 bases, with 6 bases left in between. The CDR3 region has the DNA TGTGCCAGTAGCGTCCTCACCGGGGAGCTGTTTTTT. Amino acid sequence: CASSVLTGELFF.

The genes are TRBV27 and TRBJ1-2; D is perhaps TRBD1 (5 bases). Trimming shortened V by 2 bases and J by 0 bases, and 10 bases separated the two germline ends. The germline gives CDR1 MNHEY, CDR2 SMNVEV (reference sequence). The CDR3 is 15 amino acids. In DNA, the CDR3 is TGTGCCAGCAGTTTACTTGGGGGGTCTAACTATGGCTACACCTTC. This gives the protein CASSLLGGSNYGYTF.